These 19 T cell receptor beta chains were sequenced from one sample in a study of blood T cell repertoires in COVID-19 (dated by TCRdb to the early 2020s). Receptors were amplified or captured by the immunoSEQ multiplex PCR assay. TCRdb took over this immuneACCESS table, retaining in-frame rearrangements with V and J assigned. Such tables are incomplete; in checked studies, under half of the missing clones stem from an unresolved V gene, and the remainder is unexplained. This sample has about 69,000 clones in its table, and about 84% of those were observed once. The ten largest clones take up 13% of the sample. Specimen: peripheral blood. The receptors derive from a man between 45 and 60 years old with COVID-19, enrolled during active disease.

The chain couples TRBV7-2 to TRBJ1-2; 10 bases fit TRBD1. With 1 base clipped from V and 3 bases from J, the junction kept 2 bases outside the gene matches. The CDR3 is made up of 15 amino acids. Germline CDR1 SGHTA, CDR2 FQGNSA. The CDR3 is CASSLGDRGYYGYTF. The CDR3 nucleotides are TGTGCCAGCAGCTTAGGGGACAGGGGATACTATGGCTACACCTTC.

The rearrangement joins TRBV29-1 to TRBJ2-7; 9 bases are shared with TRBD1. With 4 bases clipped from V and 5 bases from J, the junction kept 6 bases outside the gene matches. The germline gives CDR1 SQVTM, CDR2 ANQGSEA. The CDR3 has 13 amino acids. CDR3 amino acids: CSVGGQGTDEQYF. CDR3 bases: TGCAGCGTTGGGGGACAGGGAACGGACGAGCAGTACTTC.

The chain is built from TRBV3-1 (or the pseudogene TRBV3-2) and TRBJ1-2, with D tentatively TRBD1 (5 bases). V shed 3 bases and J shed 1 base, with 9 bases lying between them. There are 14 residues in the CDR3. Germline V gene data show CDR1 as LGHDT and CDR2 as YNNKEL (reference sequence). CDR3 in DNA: TGTGCCAGCAGCCAGCACCAGGGTAACTATGGCTACACCTTC. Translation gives CASSQHQGNYGYTF.

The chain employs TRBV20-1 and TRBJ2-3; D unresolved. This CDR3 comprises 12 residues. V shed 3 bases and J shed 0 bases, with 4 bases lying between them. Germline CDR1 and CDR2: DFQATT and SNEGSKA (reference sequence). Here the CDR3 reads CSASPSTDTQYF. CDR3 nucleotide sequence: TGCAGTGCTAGTCCAAGCACAGATACGCAGTATTTT.

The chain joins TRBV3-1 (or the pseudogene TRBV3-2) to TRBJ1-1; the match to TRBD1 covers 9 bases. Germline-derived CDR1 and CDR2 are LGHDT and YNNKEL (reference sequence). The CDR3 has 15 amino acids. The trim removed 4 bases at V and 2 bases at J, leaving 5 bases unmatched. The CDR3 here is CASSPATGGNTEAFF. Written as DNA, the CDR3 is TGTGCCAGCAGCCCTGCGACAGGGGGTAACACTGAAGCTTTCTTT.

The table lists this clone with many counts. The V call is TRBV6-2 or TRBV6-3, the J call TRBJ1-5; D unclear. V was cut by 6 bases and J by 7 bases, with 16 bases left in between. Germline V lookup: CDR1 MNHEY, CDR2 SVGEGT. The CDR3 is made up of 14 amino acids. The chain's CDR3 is CASSLPGTLQPQHF. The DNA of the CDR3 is TGTGCCAGCAGCCTTCCGGGAACGTTGCAGCCCCAGCATTTT.

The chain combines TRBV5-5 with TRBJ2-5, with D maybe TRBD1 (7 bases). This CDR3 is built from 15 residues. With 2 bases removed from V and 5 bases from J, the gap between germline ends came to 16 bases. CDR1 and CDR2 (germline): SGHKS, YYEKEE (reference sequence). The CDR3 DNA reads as TGTGCCAGCAGCTTAGGCGGGGCACAGGGGGAGACCCAGTACTTC. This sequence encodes CASSLGGAQGETQYF.

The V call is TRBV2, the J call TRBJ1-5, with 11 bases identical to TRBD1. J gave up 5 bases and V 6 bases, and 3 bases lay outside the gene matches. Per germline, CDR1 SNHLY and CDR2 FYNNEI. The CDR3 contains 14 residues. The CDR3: CASRDRGRYQPQHF. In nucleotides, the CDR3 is TGTGCCAGCAGGGACAGGGGGCGATATCAGCCCCAGCATTTT.

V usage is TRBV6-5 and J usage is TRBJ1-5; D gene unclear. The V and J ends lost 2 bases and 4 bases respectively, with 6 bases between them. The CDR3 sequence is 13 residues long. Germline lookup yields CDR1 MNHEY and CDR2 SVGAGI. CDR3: CASSYQVNQPQHF. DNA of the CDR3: TGTGCCAGCAGTTACCAGGTTAATCAGCCCCAGCATTTT.

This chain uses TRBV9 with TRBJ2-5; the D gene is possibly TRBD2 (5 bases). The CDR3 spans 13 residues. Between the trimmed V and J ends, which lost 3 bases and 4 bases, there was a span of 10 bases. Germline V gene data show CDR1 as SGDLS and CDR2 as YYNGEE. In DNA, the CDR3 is TGTGCCAGCAGCGCTGTTGGGAGAGAGACCCAGTACTTC. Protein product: CASSAVGRETQYF. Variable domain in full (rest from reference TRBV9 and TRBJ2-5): DSGVTQTPKHLITATGQRVTLRCSPRSGDLSVYWYQQSLDQGLQFLIQYYNGEERAKGNILERFSAQQFPDLHSELNLSSLELGDSALYFCASSAVGRETQYFGPGTRLLVL.

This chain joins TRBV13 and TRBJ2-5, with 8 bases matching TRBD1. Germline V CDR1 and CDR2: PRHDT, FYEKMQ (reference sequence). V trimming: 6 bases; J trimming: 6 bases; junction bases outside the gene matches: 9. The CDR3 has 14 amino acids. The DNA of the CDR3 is TGTGCCAGCAGAAAGACAGGGGAAAGGAAGACCCAGTACTTC. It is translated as CASRKTGERKTQYF.

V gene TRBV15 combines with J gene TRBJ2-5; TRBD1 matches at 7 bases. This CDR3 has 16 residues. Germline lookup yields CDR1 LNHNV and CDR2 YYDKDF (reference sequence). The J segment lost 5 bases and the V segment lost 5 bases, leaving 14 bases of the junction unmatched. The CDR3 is CATSGQEHGAGETQYF. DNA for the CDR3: TGTGCCACCAGCGGACAGGAGCATGGGGCAGGGGAGACCCAGTACTTC.

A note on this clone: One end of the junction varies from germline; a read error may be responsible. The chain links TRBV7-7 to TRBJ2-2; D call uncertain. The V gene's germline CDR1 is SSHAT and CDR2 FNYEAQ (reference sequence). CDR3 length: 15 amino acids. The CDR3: CASSLTRTQTGELFF. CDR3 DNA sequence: TGTGCTAGCAGCTTAACCCGCACACAAACCGGGGAGCTGTTTTTT.

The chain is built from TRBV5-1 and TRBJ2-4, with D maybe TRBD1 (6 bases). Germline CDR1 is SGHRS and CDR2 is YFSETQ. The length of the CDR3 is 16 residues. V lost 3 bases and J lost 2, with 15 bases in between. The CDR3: CASSSSLDRTKNIQYF. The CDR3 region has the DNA TGCGCCAGCAGCTCTTCCTTGGACAGAACCAAAAACATTCAGTACTTC.

CDR3 protein: CASSPVGGGPLHF. The CDR3 DNA sequence: TGTGCCAGCAGCCCAGTCGGCGGAGGTCCCCTCCACTTT. The genes are TRBV11-1 and TRBJ1-6; D uncertain. CDR3 length equals 13 residues. V gave up 5 bases and J gave up 13 bases, with 15 bases separating them. CDR1 and CDR2 (germline): SGHAT, FQDESV (reference sequence).

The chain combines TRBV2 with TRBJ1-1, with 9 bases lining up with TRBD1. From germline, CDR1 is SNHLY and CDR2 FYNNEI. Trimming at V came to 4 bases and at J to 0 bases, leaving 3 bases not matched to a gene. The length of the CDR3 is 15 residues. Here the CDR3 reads CASSGTGEMNTEAFF. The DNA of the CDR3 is TGTGCCAGCAGTGGGACAGGGGAAATGAACACTGAAGCTTTCTTT.

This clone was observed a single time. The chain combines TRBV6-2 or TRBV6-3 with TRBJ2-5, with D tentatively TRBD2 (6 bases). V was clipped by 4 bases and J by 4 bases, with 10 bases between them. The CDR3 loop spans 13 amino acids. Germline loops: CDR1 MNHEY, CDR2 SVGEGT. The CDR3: CASSFPGGETQYF. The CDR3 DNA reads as TGTGCCAGCAGTTTCCCCGGGGGAGAGACCCAGTACTTC.

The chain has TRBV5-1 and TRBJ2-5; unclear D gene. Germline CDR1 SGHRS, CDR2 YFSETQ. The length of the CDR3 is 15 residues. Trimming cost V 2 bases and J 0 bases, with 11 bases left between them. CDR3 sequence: CASSLGANNQETQYF. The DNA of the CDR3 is TGCGCCAGCAGCTTAGGAGCTAATAACCAAGAGACCCAGTACTTC.

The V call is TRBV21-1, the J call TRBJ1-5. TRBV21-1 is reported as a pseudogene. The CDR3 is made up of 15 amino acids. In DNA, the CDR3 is TGTGCCAGCATCCCCGGGAGAACAGAAAATCAGCCCCAGCATTTT. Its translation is CASIPGRTENQPQHF.